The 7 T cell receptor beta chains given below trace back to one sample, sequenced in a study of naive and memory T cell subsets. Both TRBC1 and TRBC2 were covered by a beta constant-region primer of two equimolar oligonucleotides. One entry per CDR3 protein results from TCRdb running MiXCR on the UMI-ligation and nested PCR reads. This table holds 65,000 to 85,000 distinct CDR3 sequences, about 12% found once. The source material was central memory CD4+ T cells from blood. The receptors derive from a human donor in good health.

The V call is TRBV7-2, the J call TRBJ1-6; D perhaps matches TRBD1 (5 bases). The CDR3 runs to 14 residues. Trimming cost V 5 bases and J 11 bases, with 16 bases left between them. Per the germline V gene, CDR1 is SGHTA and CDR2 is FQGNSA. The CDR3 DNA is TGTGCCAGCAGCCGGGGCCTGGTATCGACACCCCTCCACTTT. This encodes CASSRGLVSTPLHF. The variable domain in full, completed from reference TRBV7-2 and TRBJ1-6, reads GAGVSQSPSNKVTEKGKDVELRCDPISGHTALYWYRQSLGQGLEFLIYFQGNSAPDKSGLPSDRFSAERTGGSVSTLTIQRTQQEDSAVYLCASSRGLVSTPLHFGNGTRLTVT.

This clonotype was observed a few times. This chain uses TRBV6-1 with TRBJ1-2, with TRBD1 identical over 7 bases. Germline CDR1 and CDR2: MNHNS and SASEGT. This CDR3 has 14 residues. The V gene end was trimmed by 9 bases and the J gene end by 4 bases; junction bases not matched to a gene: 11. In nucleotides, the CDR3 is TGTGCCAGTTACTATCCGGGACAGATCTATGGCTACACCTTC. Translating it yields CASYYPGQIYGYTF.

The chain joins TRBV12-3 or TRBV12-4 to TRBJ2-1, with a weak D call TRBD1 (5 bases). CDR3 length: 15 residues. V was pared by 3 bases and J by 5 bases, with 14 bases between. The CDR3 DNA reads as TGTGCCAGCAGTTTCGACAGCCGTCCTAACAATGAGCAGTTCTTC. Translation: CASSFDSRPNNEQFF.

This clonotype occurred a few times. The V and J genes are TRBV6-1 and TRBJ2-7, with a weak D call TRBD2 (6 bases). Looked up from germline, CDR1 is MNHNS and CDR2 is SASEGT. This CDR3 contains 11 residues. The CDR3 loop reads CATGDYYEQYF. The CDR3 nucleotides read TGTGCGACGGGGGATTACTACGAGCAGTACTTC.

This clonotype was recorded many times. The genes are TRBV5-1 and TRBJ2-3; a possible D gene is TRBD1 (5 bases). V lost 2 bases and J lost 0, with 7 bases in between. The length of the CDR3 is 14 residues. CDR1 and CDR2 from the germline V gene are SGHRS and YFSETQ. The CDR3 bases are TGCGCCAGCAGCTTAGACAGAAGCACAGATACGCAGTATTTT. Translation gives CASSLDRSTDTQYF.

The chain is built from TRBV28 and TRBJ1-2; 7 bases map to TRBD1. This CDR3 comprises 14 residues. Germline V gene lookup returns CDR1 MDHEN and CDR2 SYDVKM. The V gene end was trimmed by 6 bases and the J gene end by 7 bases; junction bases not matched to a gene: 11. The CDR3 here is CASSLVGQGGGYTF. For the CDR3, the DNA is TGTGCCAGCAGCTTAGTTGGGCAGGGGGGTGGCTACACCTTC.

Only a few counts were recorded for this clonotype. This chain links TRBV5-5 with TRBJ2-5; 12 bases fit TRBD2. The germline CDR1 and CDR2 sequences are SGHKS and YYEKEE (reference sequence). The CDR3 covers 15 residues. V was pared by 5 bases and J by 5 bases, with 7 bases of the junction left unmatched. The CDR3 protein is CASSSRLAGVETQYF. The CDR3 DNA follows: TGTGCCAGCAGTTCTCGACTAGCGGGAGTGGAGACCCAGTACTTC.